This record covers a single T cell receptor beta chain. The data were taken from a study of blood T cell repertoires in COVID-19. The germline gives CDR1 SGDLS, CDR2 YYNGEE. V trimming: 2 bases; J trimming: 3 bases; junction bases outside the gene matches: 6. This CDR3 comprises 16 residues. Per the original data handling: Scientists estimated how many nucleated cells there were by amplifying reference gene primers. The table came from immunoSEQ multiplex PCR; TCRdb's copy has only in-frame clones and leaves some out. That table supplies the V and J calls and clone size; D and trimming were determined from the DNA. The repertoire holds 25,000 to 30,000 clones, with about 90% as singletons.

The sequenced sample was peripheral blood. This chain links TRBV9 with TRBJ2-2, with 8 bases fitting TRBD2. The source of this sequence is a human donor in a cohort sampled during active COVID-19. CDR3 in amino acids: CASSVLTSGYTGELFF. CDR3 bases: TGTGCCAGCAGCGTCTTAACTAGCGGATACACCGGGGAGCTGTTTTTT.